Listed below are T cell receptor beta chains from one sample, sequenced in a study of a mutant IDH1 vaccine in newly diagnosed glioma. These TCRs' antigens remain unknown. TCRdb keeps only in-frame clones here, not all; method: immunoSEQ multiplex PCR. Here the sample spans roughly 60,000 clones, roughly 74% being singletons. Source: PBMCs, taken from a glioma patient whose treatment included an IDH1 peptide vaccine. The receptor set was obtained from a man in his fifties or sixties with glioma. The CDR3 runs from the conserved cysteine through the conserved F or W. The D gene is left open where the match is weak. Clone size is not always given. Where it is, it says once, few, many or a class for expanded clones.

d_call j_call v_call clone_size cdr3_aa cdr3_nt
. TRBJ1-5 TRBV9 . CASSVDTGGDQPQHF TGTGCCAGCAGCGTAGATACCGGCGGAGATCAGCCCCAGCATTTT
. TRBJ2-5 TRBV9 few CASSVEGGGETQYF TGTGCCAGCAGCGTAGAGGGGGGAGGAGAGACCCAGTACTTC
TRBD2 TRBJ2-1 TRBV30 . CAWSPGLAGGYNEQFF TGTGCCTGGAGTCCTGGACTAGCGGGGGGTTACAATGAGCAGTTCTTC
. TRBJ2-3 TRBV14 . CASSLDRVPRGTDTQYF TGTGCCAGCAGCCTTGACCGGGTCCCAAGAGGAACAGATACGCAGTATTTT
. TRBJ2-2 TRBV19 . CASSKGEVVRGTGELFF TGTGCCAGTAGTAAAGGGGAGGTGGTCCGCGGCACCGGGGAGCTGTTTTTT
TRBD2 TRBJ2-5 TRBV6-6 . CATETLGGEETQYF TGTGCCACCGAAACCTTGGGGGGGGAAGAGACCCAGTACTTC
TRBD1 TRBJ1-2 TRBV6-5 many CASRAGTGDSEGYTF TGTGCCAGCAGGGCCGGGACAGGGGACTCCGAGGGCTACACCTTC
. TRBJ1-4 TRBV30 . CAWSVYTSANEKLFF TGTGCCTGGAGTGTATACACCTCCGCTAATGAAAAACTGTTTTTT
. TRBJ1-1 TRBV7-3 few CASRSPGAEAFF TGTGCCAGCAGATCCCCGGGGGCTGAAGCTTTCTTT
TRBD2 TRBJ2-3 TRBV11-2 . CASSFGGAMDTQYF TGTGCCAGCAGCTTCGGGGGGGCCATGGATACGCAGTATTTT
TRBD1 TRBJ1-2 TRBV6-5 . CASAQGGEVVYGYTF TGTGCCAGCGCTCAGGGGGGCGAAGTTGTATATGGCTACACCTTC
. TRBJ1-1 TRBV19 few CASGAPVTEAFF TGTGCCAGTGGGGCTCCAGTAACTGAAGCTTTCTTT
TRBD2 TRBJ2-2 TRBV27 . CASSLRLADILLNTGELFF TGTGCCAGCAGTTTACGGCTAGCGGATATTCTATTGAACACCGGGGAGCTGTTTTTT
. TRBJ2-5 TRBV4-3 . CASSQEESETQYF TGCGCCAGCAGCCAAGAAGAGTCAGAGACCCAGTACTTC
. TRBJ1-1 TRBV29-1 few CSVGWNTEAFF TGCAGCGTTGGGTGGAACACTGAAGCTTTCTTT
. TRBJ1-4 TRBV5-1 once CASSLQPGANEKLFF TGCGCCAGCAGCTTGCAGCCAGGGGCCAATGAAAAACTGTTTTTT
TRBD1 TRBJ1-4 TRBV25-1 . CASSSPGGEGTNEKLFF TGTGCCAGCAGTTCCCCAGGGGGCGAAGGAACTAATGAAAAACTGTTTTTT
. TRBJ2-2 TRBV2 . CASGVSANTGELFF TGTGCCAGCGGAGTTTCAGCGAACACCGGGGAGCTGTTTTTT
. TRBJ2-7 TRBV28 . CASSFIGDSYEQYF TGTGCCAGCAGTTTCATTGGCGATTCCTACGAGCAGTACTTC
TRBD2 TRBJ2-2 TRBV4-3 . CASSQGLADTGELFF TGCGCCAGCAGCCAGGGACTAGCGGACACCGGGGAGCTGTTTTTT
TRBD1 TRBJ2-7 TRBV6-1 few CASSWGQGAEEQYF TGTGCCAGCAGTTGGGGACAGGGGGCGGAAGAGCAGTACTTC
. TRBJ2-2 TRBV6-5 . CASSSGWAGELFF TGTGCCAGCAGCAGCGGCTGGGCCGGGGAGCTGTTTTTT
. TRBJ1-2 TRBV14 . CASSQKGGAPRGYTF TGTGCCAGCAGCCAGAAGGGGGGGGCCCCGAGGGGCTACACCTTC
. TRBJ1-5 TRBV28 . CASSFPLKPQHF TGTGCCAGCAGTTTTCCGCTGAAACCCCAGCATTTT
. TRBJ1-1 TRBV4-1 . CASSQDRPDEAFF TGCGCCAGCAGCCAAGATCGTCCCGATGAAGCTTTCTTT
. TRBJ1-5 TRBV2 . CASSEPTGGGTEPQHF TGTGCCAGCAGTGAACCGACGGGGGGTGGGACGGAGCCCCAGCATTTT
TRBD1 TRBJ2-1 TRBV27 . CASSIQGNEQFF TGTGCCAGCAGTATACAGGGGAATGAGCAGTTCTTC
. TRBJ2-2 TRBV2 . CASSELRGTGELFF TGTGCCAGCAGTGAGTTACGGGGAACCGGGGAGCTGTTTTTT
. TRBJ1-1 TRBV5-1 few CASSLVPPSNTEAFF TGCGCCAGCAGCTTGGTCCCCCCATCGAACACTGAAGCTTTCTTT
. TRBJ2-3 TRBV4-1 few CASSQRGADTQYF TGCGCCAGCAGCCAGAGAGGTGCGGATACGCAGTATTTT
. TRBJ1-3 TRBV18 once CASSPGDGGNTIYF TGTGCCAGCTCACCTGGGGACGGTGGAAACACCATATATTTT
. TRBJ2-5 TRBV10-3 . CAISESRRVTQETQYF TGTGCCATCAGTGAGTCGCGCAGGGTAACCCAAGAGACCCAGTACTTC
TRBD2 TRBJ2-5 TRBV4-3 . CASSQGEGETQYF TGCGCCAGCAGCCAGGGGGAGGGAGAGACCCAGTACTTC
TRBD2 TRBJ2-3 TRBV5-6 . CASSFLAGDTDTQYF TGTGCCAGCAGCTTCCTAGCGGGGGACACAGATACGCAGTATTTT
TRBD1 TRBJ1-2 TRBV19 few CASSTTGGAMFGYTF TGTGCCAGTAGTACGACAGGGGGCGCGATGTTTGGCTACACCTTC
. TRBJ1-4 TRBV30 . CAWSVRGRVNEKLFF TGTGCCTGGAGTGTACGTGGCAGGGTTAATGAAAAACTGTTTTTT
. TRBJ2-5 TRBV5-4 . CASSLEETQYF TGTGCCAGCAGCTTGGAAGAGACCCAGTACTTC
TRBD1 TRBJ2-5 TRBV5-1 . CASSLTPGTGEETQYF TGCGCCAGCAGCTTGACCCCCGGGACAGGGGAAGAGACCCAGTACTTC
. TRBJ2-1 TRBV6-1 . CASSAYIDNEQFF TGTGCCAGCAGTGCCTACATTGACAATGAGCAGTTCTTC
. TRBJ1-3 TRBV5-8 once CASSLGSYSGNTIYF TGTGCCAGCAGCTTGGGGTCATACTCTGGAAACACCATATATTTT
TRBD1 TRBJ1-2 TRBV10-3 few CAISEASTGGNGYTF TGTGCCATCAGTGAGGCTTCGACAGGGGGCAATGGCTACACCTTC
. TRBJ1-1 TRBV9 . CASTPTPQTNTEAFF TGTGCCAGCACCCCCACCCCACAGACTAACACTGAAGCTTTCTTT
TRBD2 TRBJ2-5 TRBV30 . CAWSGGGLETQYF TGTGCCTGGAGTGGCGGGGGGTTAGAGACCCAGTACTTC
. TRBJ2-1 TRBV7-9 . CASSSAGYNEQFF TGTGCCAGCAGCTCCGCAGGGTACAATGAGCAGTTCTTC
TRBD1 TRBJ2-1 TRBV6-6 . CASSWATGNEQFF TGTGCCAGCAGTTGGGCGACAGGGAATGAGCAGTTCTTC
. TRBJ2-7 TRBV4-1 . CASSLTPGLTSSYEQYF TGCGCCAGCAGCCTCACCCCGGGACTGACTAGCTCCTACGAGCAGTACTTC